One sample yielded the 17 T cell receptor beta chains listed below, sequenced in a study of Graves' ophthalmopathy and Graves' hyperthyroidism. RNA transcripts were the source from which TCR beta CDR3 regions were amplified. Amplification began with first-round RT-PCR using HTBI primers, then second-round multiplex PCR was performed. TCRdb recomputed calls from the multiplex PCR reads with MiXCR, one row per CDR3 protein. This sample has over 650,000 distinct CDR3 sequences, with over 40% found just once. The sample consisted of peripheral blood. The receptor set was obtained from an adult man with Graves' ophthalmopathy.

The table lists this clonotype with a few counts. The chain is built from TRBV19 and TRBJ2-7, with 8 bases identical to TRBD1. With V trimmed by 6 bases and J by 3 bases, 10 bases remained unmatched. The CDR3 spans 15 residues. CDR1 is LNHDA and CDR2 is SQIVND in the germline V gene (reference sequence). CDR3 loop: CASRPKTGVNYEQYF. CDR3 coding DNA: TGTGCCAGTAGACCAAAGACAGGGGTAAACTACGAGCAGTACTTC.

The chain uses TRBV10-3 and TRBJ2-7, with TRBD1 as a possible D gene (7 bases). Per the germline V gene, CDR1 is ENHRY and CDR2 is SYGVKD. This CDR3 is built from 15 residues. With 6 bases removed from V and 3 bases from J, the gap between germline ends came to 18 bases. The CDR3 coding sequence is TGTGCCATCAGGCGTACAGGGGACTCACACTACGAGCAGTACTTC. This sequence encodes CAIRRTGDSHYEQYF.

In DNA, the CDR3 is TGCAGTGCGGGGGCTACGAACACCGGGGAGCTGTTTTTT. It specifies CSAGATNTGELFF. The rearrangement joins TRBV20-1 to TRBJ2-2, with a weak D call TRBD1 (6 bases). There are 13 residues in the CDR3. V lost 6 bases, J lost 0 bases, and 8 bases lay in between. Germline V gene data show CDR1 as DFQATT and CDR2 as SNEGSKA (reference sequence).

With regard to this clonotype: Since no conserved phenylalanine or tryptophan closes the CDR3, a read error is the likely cause. The DNA is omitted, as the CDR3 cannot be located on it reliably, and the CDR3 follows TCRdb's listing. V is TRBV20-1 and J is TRBJ1-3. The CDR3 totals 9 residues, both ends included. From germline, CDR1 is DFQATT and CDR2 SNEGSKA (reference sequence). CDR3 sequence reads: CSAIVLAGT.

This clonotype was picked up a small number of times. The J gene is TRBJ1-3, the V gene TRBV9; possible D gene TRBD1, 5 bases. The CDR3 totals 15 residues. The V end lost 2 bases, the J end lost 2 bases, and 11 bases lay between the germline ends. Germline CDR1 SGDLS, CDR2 YYNGEE. The CDR3 coding sequence is TGTGCCAGCAGCGTCCAGGGTTCGGCTGGAAACACCATATATTTT. Protein: CASSVQGSAGNTIYF.

This chain uses TRBV12-3 or TRBV12-4 with TRBJ2-7, with D possibly called TRBD1 or TRBD2 (5 bases each). V dropped 2 bases and J dropped 0 bases, with 11 bases sitting between them. This CDR3 is 15 amino acids long. CDR3 bases: TGTGCCAGCAGTTTATCCCCAGGGAGCTCCTACGAGCAGTACTTC. Translating it yields CASSLSPGSSYEQYF.

This rearrangement joins TRBV10-3 to TRBJ2-7; tentatively, D is TRBD1 or TRBD2 (6 bases each). CDR3 length: 13 amino acids. The germline CDR1 and CDR2 sequences are ENHRY and SYGVKD. In DNA form, the CDR3 reads TGTGCTAGGTGGAGGGGGGTTTCCTACGAGCAGTACTTC. Translating it yields CARWRGVSYEQYF.

In this sample, this clonotype turned up many times. The chain has TRBV2 and TRBJ1-2; D not resolved. CDR1 SNHLY and CDR2 FYNNEI come from the germline V gene. Trimming stripped 3 bases from V and 2 bases from J, with 10 bases between. The CDR3 has 14 residues. Here the CDR3 reads CASSDPTRNYGYTF. As DNA, the CDR3 is TGTGCCAGCAGTGATCCCACGCGGAACTATGGCTACACCTTC.

This clonotype was detected ten times or more. The chain uses TRBV7-8 and TRBJ2-2; maybe TRBD2 (5 bases). V lost 4 bases to trimming and J lost 0 bases, with 12 bases between them. This CDR3 contains 16 residues. Looked up from germline, CDR1 is SGHVS and CDR2 is FQNEAQ. The CDR3 reads CASSSWTGSNTGELFF. The CDR3 region has the DNA TGTGCCAGCAGCTCATGGACTGGTTCGAACACCGGGGAGCTGTTTTTT. The full variable domain, with the rest looked up from reference TRBV7-8 and TRBJ2-2, is GAGVSQSPRYKVAKRGQDVALRCDPISGHVSLFWYQQALGQGPEFLTYFQNEAQLDKSGLPSDRFFAERPEGSVSTLKIQRTQQEDSAVYLCASSSWTGSNTGELFFGEGSRLTVL.

This clonotype was counted a few times. The chain carries TRBV13 and TRBJ2-6; possibly TRBD2 for D (7 bases). This CDR3 has 17 amino acids. The germline V gene has CDR1 PRHDT and CDR2 FYEKMQ (reference sequence). The V gene lost 5 bases and the J gene lost 2 bases, with 16 bases spanning the gap. The CDR3 protein is CASSAWGGAAGANVLTF. The CDR3 nucleotides are TGTGCCAGCAGCGCCTGGGGGGGGGCGGCTGGGGCCAACGTCCTGACTTTC.

This chain joins TRBV25-1 and TRBJ1-4; D is unresolved. The germline V gene has CDR1 MGHDK and CDR2 SYGVNS. Trimming took 6 bases from V and 5 from J, leaving 10 bases between them. CDR3 length: 13 amino acids. CDR3 nucleotides: TGTGCCAGCAGGGAGACCTTAAATGAAAAACTGTTTTTT. It codes for CASRETLNEKLFF.

Only a few counts were recorded for this clonotype. The rearrangement links TRBV19 to TRBJ2-2; 7 positions agree with TRBD1. The junction had 5 bases not matched to a gene; V was cut back by 0 bases and J by 4 bases. CDR1 is LNHDA, CDR2 SQIVND, per germline (reference sequence). The CDR3 sequence is 16 residues long. CDR3 sequence: CASSIETGVSTGELFF. Written as DNA, the CDR3 is TGTGCCAGTAGTATAGAAACAGGGGTCAGCACCGGGGAGCTGTTTTTT. Drawing the rest from reference TRBV19 and TRBJ2-2, the complete variable domain is DGGITQSPKYLFRKEGQNVTLSCEQNLNHDAMYWYRQDPGQGLRLIYYSQIVNDFQKGDIAEGYSVSREKKESFPLTVTSAQKNPTAFYLCASSIETGVSTGELFFGEGSRLTVL.

At least ten counts were recorded for this clonotype. This chain uses TRBV7-9 with TRBJ1-2; D remains ambiguous. The V gene's germline CDR1 is SEHNR and CDR2 FQNEAQ (reference sequence). The CDR3 is 13 residues long. The V end was cut by 5 bases, the J end by 4 bases, with 11 bases between. CDR3 bases: TGTGCCAGCAGCCGTGGGGAGGGCTATGGCTACACCTTC. This codes for CASSRGEGYGYTF. The full variable domain, completed using reference TRBV7-9 and TRBJ1-2, is DTGVSQNPRHKITKRGQNVTFRCDPISEHNRLYWYRQTLGQGPEFLTYFQNEAQLEKSRLLSDRFSAERPKGSFSTLEIQRTEQGDSAMYLCASSRGEGYGYTFGSGTRLTVV.

The chain uses TRBV5-4 and TRBJ2-5; D is unclear. The germline V and J ends were trimmed by 4 bases and 0 bases, with 10 bases remaining between them. CDR3 length: 14 residues. Per germline, CDR1 SGHNT and CDR2 YYREEE (reference sequence). The CDR3 reads CASSPRAYQETQYF. The CDR3 DNA reads as TGTGCCAGCAGCCCGAGAGCGTACCAAGAGACCCAGTACTTC.

This clonotype was recorded many times. The chain couples TRBV19 to TRBJ1-1; D is possibly TRBD1 (5 bases). CDR3 size: 13 residues. The germline V gene has CDR1 LNHDA and CDR2 SQIVND (reference sequence). Between the trimmed V and J ends, which lost 2 bases and 4 bases, there was a span of 8 bases. The CDR3 region has the DNA TGTGCCAGTAGTATAAGGGGCACCACTGAAGCTTTCTTT. This gives the protein CASSIRGTTEAFF.

This clonotype was detected only a few times. As DNA, the CDR3 is TGCGCCAGCAGCTTGAGCAGGGGGGGCTACGGGGAGCTGTTTTTT. Amino acids: CASSLSRGGYGELFF. V is TRBV5-1 and J is TRBJ2-2, with D possibly being TRBD1 or TRBD2 (7 bases each). This CDR3 has 15 residues. The V end lost 1 base, the J end lost 7 bases, and 14 bases lay between the germline ends. The germline V gene encodes CDR1 SGHRS and CDR2 YFSETQ. Together with reference TRBV5-1 and TRBJ2-2, the CDR3 gives the full variable domain: KAGVTQTPRYLIKTRGQQVTLSCSPISGHRSVSWYQQTPGQGLQFLFEYFSETQRNKGNFPGRFSGRQFSNSRSEMNVSTLELGDSALYLCASSLSRGGYGELFFGEGSRLTVL.

This clonotype was counted many times. The chain uses TRBV24-1 and TRBJ1-5; D perhaps matches TRBD1 (6 bases). The V gene's germline CDR1 is KGHDR and CDR2 SFDVKD. The CDR3 has 14 residues. Trimming stripped 4 bases from V and 7 bases from J, with 13 bases between. The CDR3 loop reads CATSELAGAQPQHF. The DNA of the CDR3 is TGTGCCACCAGTGAGTTGGCAGGGGCCCAGCCCCAGCATTTT.